The rows below give T cell receptor beta chains drawn from one sample of a study of monozygotic twins with inflammatory bowel disease. After re-calling the 5' RACE reads, TCRdb lists one entry per CDR3 protein, DNA absent. This sample carries around 410,000 distinct CDR3 sequences, with approximately 2.3% going to the ten biggest clones. Material for sequencing was blood. The receptors originated from a human donor with ulcerative colitis or Crohn's disease, or a healthy co-twin of an affected twin (not recorded which). CDR3s include the opening cysteine and the closing phenylalanine or tryptophan. The order of the fields is CDR3 protein, J gene, V gene.

CDR3aa: CASSLDGELFF; j_gene: TRBJ2-2; v_gene: TRBV7-9
CDR3aa: CASSIFSGRSEQFF; j_gene: TRBJ2-1; v_gene: TRBV28
CDR3aa: CAWRADRYTEAFF; j_gene: TRBJ1-1; v_gene: TRBV30
CDR3aa: CASSLRGPKNIQYF; j_gene: TRBJ2-4; v_gene: TRBV3-1
CDR3aa: CASGLRTSGTYNEQFF; j_gene: TRBJ2-1; v_gene: TRBV25-1
CDR3aa: CAISENSEPGGQYF; j_gene: TRBJ2-7; v_gene: TRBV10-3
CDR3aa: CASSSGTGGIYEQYF; j_gene: TRBJ2-7; v_gene: TRBV5-1
CDR3aa: CASSRGQGEKLFF; j_gene: TRBJ1-4; v_gene: TRBV7-9
CDR3aa: CASRVAGRGEQFF; j_gene: TRBJ2-1; v_gene: TRBV6-2/TRBV6-3
CDR3aa: CAWALGQTATQYF; j_gene: TRBJ2-5; v_gene: TRBV30
CDR3aa: CASSLGRTGAIFGYTF; j_gene: TRBJ1-2; v_gene: TRBV7-2
CDR3aa: CAISDRAGNSGANVLTF; j_gene: TRBJ2-6; v_gene: TRBV10-3
CDR3aa: CASSQPLGSGTFHEQFF; j_gene: TRBJ2-1; v_gene: TRBV3-1
CDR3aa: CSARGLLRSYNEQFF; j_gene: TRBJ2-1; v_gene: TRBV20-1
CDR3aa: CASSLSGRNQPQHF; j_gene: TRBJ1-5; v_gene: TRBV7-2
CDR3aa: CSARGFPGLAGHTDTQYF; j_gene: TRBJ2-3; v_gene: TRBV20-1
CDR3aa: CASRPGQHNQHQHF; j_gene: TRBJ1-5; v_gene: TRBV27
CDR3aa: CSARVHARGSGTYEQYF; j_gene: TRBJ2-7; v_gene: TRBV20-1
CDR3aa: CAISEPLLVDTQYF; j_gene: TRBJ2-3; v_gene: TRBV10-3
CDR3aa: CAWSDRTYEQYF; j_gene: TRBJ2-7; v_gene: TRBV30
CDR3aa: CASSQRDSFNQPQHF; j_gene: TRBJ1-5; v_gene: TRBV3-1
CDR3aa: CASRQQGTGELFF; j_gene: TRBJ2-2; v_gene: TRBV6-2/TRBV6-3
CDR3aa: CSARDVGQPQHF; j_gene: TRBJ1-5; v_gene: TRBV20-1
CDR3aa: CASSSGPATGTQYF; j_gene: TRBJ2-3; v_gene: TRBV6-6
CDR3aa: CASSPRGDREKLFF; j_gene: TRBJ1-4; v_gene: TRBV7-9
CDR3aa: CASSPAPGTGPGEQYF; j_gene: TRBJ2-7; v_gene: TRBV18
CDR3aa: CASRILGSQEQYF; j_gene: TRBJ2-7; v_gene: TRBV12-3/TRBV12-4
CDR3aa: CASSLSAVSYEQYF; j_gene: TRBJ2-7; v_gene: TRBV7-9
CDR3aa: CSVRQGDGYGYTF; j_gene: TRBJ1-2; v_gene: TRBV29-1
CDR3aa: CSARTLAGGPRETQYF; j_gene: TRBJ2-5; v_gene: TRBV20-1
CDR3aa: CSARDTGNTEAFF; j_gene: TRBJ1-1; v_gene: TRBV20-1
CDR3aa: CASSEGQSSYNEQFF; j_gene: TRBJ2-1; v_gene: TRBV19
CDR3aa: CASSPYTGNTEAFF; j_gene: TRBJ1-1; v_gene: TRBV7-8
CDR3aa: CASSQELARQQDTQYF; j_gene: TRBJ2-3; v_gene: TRBV4-3
CDR3aa: CASSLAGGAIVNEQFF; j_gene: TRBJ2-1; v_gene: TRBV5-1
CDR3aa: CATSRDPLVGKRTEAFF; j_gene: TRBJ1-1; v_gene: TRBV15
CDR3aa: CASSEAPPEAFF; j_gene: TRBJ1-1; v_gene: TRBV6-1
CDR3aa: CASSTGTGGETQYF; j_gene: TRBJ2-5; v_gene: TRBV5-1
CDR3aa: CSVAAGMNTGELFF; j_gene: TRBJ2-2; v_gene: TRBV29-1
CDR3aa: CASSPLGLADYEQYF; j_gene: TRBJ2-7; v_gene: TRBV28
CDR3aa: CASIKNPLGDYEQYF; j_gene: TRBJ2-7; v_gene: TRBV5-1
CDR3aa: CASSLRRGGFNNEQFF; j_gene: TRBJ2-1; v_gene: TRBV11-2
CDR3aa: CASSPQRPTYEQYF; j_gene: TRBJ2-7; v_gene: TRBV18
CDR3aa: CAITGQNSYEQYF; j_gene: TRBJ2-7; v_gene: TRBV10-3
CDR3aa: CASSLGMGLNTEAFF; j_gene: TRBJ1-1; v_gene: TRBV5-5
CDR3aa: CASSVRGGERGNEQFF; j_gene: TRBJ2-1; v_gene: TRBV28
CDR3aa: CASSFGTGGIGGELFF; j_gene: TRBJ2-2; v_gene: TRBV27
CDR3aa: CASSPLTRTTNEKLFF; j_gene: TRBJ1-4; v_gene: TRBV9
CDR3aa: CASSLDTGQGRGYGYTF; j_gene: TRBJ1-2; v_gene: TRBV5-1
CDR3aa: CASSLSHGQPQHF; j_gene: TRBJ1-5; v_gene: TRBV7-9
CDR3aa: CASSLDGRGQDGYTF; j_gene: TRBJ1-2; v_gene: TRBV5-1
CDR3aa: CASSSNRGSGANVLTF; j_gene: TRBJ2-6; v_gene: TRBV7-2
CDR3aa: CASSLFQVAGHNEQFF; j_gene: TRBJ2-1; v_gene: TRBV27